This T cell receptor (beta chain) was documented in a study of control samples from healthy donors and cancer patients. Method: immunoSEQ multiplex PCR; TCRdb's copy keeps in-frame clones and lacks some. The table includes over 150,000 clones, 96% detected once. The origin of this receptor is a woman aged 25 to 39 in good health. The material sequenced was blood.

The CDR3 bases are TGTGCCAGCAGCCAAGGCAGCCAGCCCCAGCATTTT. As protein: CASSQGSQPQHF. This chain connects TRBV3-1 (or the pseudogene TRBV3-2) to TRBJ1-5; D is unresolved. The ends were cut back, 1 base at V and 7 bases at J, with 5 bases in the middle. Germline V CDR1 and CDR2: LGHDT, YNNKEL (reference sequence). The CDR3 contains 12 residues.